This section outlines one TCR beta chain sequence together with its context. Antigen specificity is unknown. V was cut by 1 base and J by 4 bases, with 3 bases left in between. The CDR3 length is 12 residues. Germline V gene lookup returns CDR1 SEHNR and CDR2 FQNEAQ (reference sequence). Alopecia areata patients provided lesional scalp punch biopsies and peripheral blood. This entry is derived from a study of CD8+ T cells in alopecia areata. Study-wide context: Administration of oral tofacitinib to treated patients was at 5 to 10 mg twice daily. Tofacitinib treatment spanned 6 to 18 months, with 6 months off drug afterward. General study points: Normal-skin resident alphabeta T cells also appear among scalp sample sequences.

It was cDNA, reverse transcribed from extracted RNA, that served as the sequencing template. Sequenced by immunoSEQ multiplex PCR; TCRdb stores in-frame clones only, minus some. Altogether about 140,000 clones are present, roughly 46% being singletons, with the ten largest covering 0.99%. The rearrangement links TRBV7-9 to TRBJ2-3; D is ambiguous. This sample comprised CD4+ T cells sorted from blood, obtained at week 0. The sequence derives from a human donor with alopecia areata. Written as DNA, the CDR3 is TGTGCCAGCAGCTTAGACCCAGATACGCAGTATTTT. Translating it yields CASSLDPDTQYF.